These 5 T cell receptor beta chains originate from one sample sequenced in a study of regulatory T cells in long-lasting Graves disease. Arm-PCR of CDR3 regions and iRepertoire HTBI primers were the basis on which TCR beta libraries were built. Each CDR3 protein gets one entry after TCRdb re-called the multiplex PCR reads with MiXCR. The repertoire holds approximately 500,000 distinct CDR3 sequences, with 20% to 25% as singletons. Specified time point: persistent/refractory GD, antithyroid drugs over 5 years with positive TRAb. Making the TCR library involved RNA that had been extracted from PBMCs. The sample consisted of peripheral blood mononuclear cells (PBMCs), taken when the disease was refractory, from a patient treated with antithyroid drugs. All receptors come from a female donor with Graves disease.

There are a few counts of this clonotype. V usage is TRBV2 and J usage is TRBJ1-5; D perhaps matches TRBD1 (6 bases). The V and J ends lost 6 bases and 3 bases respectively, with 21 bases between them. This CDR3 spans 17 amino acids. Germline V CDR1 and CDR2: SNHLY, FYNNEI. The CDR3 DNA is TGTGCCAGCAGCGCCCCTGGGGGGGCAGGGTCCAATCAGCCCCAGCATTTT. Protein: CASSAPGGAGSNQPQHF.

This clonotype came up a few times. The chain combines TRBV19 with TRBJ1-5; D unclear. The CDR3 has 15 residues. Germline values: CDR1 LNHDA, CDR2 SQIVND (reference sequence). Between the trimmed V and J ends, which lost 6 bases and 0 bases, there was a span of 12 bases. DNA for the CDR3: TGTGCCAGTAGCACCTCAACGTATAGCAATCAGCCCCAGCATTTT. It is translated as CASSTSTYSNQPQHF.

This sequence joins TRBV28 and TRBJ2-6, with D maybe TRBD2 (5 bases). V lost 5 bases and J lost 1, with 9 bases in between. CDR3 size: 15 residues. Germline lookup yields CDR1 MDHEN and CDR2 SYDVKM. The CDR3 bases are TGTGCCAGCAGTCAACGGGGTTCTGGGGCCAACGTCCTGACTTTC. This translates into CASSQRGSGANVLTF. Based on the CDR3 plus reference TRBV28 and TRBJ2-6, the full variable domain is DVKVTQSSRYLVKRTGEKVFLECVQDMDHENMFWYRQDPGLGLRLIYFSYDVKMKEKGDIPEGYSVSREKKERFSLILESASTNQTSMYLCASSQRGSGANVLTFGAGSRLTVL.

The V gene is TRBV27, the J gene TRBJ2-7; no clear D gene. CDR3 size: 12 residues. V was cut by 2 bases and J by 13 bases, with 15 bases left in between. Germline values: CDR1 MNHEY, CDR2 SMNVEV (reference sequence). This chain's CDR3 is CASSLKRARAYF. The CDR3 DNA reads TGTGCCAGCAGTTTAAAAAGGGCTAGGGCATACTTC.

V and J are TRBV6-1 and TRBJ2-7; 10 bases are a match to TRBD1. The CDR3 contains 16 residues. In germline, CDR1 is MNHNS, CDR2 SASEGT. V trimming: 6 bases; J trimming: 0 bases; junction bases outside the gene matches: 8. The CDR3: CASSPTGGRHSYEQYF. CDR3 DNA sequence: TGTGCCAGCAGCCCGACAGGGGGCCGGCACTCCTACGAGCAGTACTTC.